The T cell receptor (beta chain) described here comes from a study of T cells in Graves' hyperthyroidism and ophthalmopathy. Looking at the study overall: Any treatment followed the collection of peripheral blood at initial diagnosis. General study points: A model built on 13 V-J features separated ophthalmopathy from stable hyperthyroidism.

Those with hyperthyroidism were 18 to 65 years old, newly diagnosed, and ill for under 2 months. On this clonotype: As yet, its antigen is unknown. A much larger clone lies one base from this, so it may be a read error.

The CDR3 length is 14 residues. Germline-derived CDR1 and CDR2 are KGHSH and LQKENI. The V and J ends lost 6 bases and 3 bases respectively, with 14 bases between them. The TCR beta CDR3 regions underwent amplification using RNA transcripts as the source. The study used the HTBI primer set for a first-round RT-PCR of the TCR CDR3. MiXCR was run by TCRdb on the multiplex PCR reads, yielding one entry per CDR3 protein. The sample holds about 180,000 distinct CDR3 sequences; about a sixth are singletons and the top ten take 29%. Sequenced sample: blood. The V and J genes are TRBV18 and TRBJ2-5; D is unclear. The source of this sequence is a woman aged 45-65 years with Graves' hyperthyroidism. CDR3 sequence reads: CASSLDLLKETQYF. CDR3 sequence (DNA): TGTGCCAGCTCCCTCGACCTACTCAAAGAGACCCAGTACTTC.